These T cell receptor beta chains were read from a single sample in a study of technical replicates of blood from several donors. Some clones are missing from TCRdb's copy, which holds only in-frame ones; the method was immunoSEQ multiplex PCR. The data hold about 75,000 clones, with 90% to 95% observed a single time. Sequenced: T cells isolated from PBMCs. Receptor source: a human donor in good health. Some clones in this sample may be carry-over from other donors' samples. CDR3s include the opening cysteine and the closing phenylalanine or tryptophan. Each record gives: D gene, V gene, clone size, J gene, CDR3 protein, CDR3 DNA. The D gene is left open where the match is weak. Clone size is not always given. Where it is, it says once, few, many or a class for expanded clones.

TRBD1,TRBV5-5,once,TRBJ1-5,CASSWGQDLIQPQHF,TGTGCCAGCAGCTGGGGACAGGACTTGATTCAGCCCCAGCATTTT
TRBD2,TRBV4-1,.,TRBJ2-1,CASSQLAGGRNNEQFF,TGCGCCAGCAGCCAATTAGCGGGGGGAAGGAACAATGAGCAGTTCTTC
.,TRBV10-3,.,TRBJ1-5,CAISAGDHQPQHF,TGTGCCATCAGTGCAGGGGATCATCAGCCCCAGCATTTT
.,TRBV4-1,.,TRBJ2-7,CASSQAGRGSFGEQYF,TGCGCCAGCAGCCAAGCTGGAAGGGGGTCCTTTGGCGAGCAGTACTTC
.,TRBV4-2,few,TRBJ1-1,CASSQAGIGMRAFF,TGTGCCAGCAGCCAAGCGGGGATAGGGATGAGAGCTTTCTTT
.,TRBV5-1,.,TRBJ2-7,CASSLSASVEQYF,TGCGCCAGCAGCTTGTCGGCTAGCGTAGAGCAGTACTTC
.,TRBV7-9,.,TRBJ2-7,CASSRQSYEQYF,TGTGCCAGCAGCAGACAGTCCTACGAGCAGTACTTC
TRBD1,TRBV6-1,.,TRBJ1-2,CASRGQGSYGYTF,TGTGCCAGCAGGGGACAGGGCAGCTATGGCTACACCTTC
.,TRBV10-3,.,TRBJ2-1,CAIRAQLVLSYNEQFF,TGTGCCATCAGGGCCCAACTAGTTCTCTCCTACAATGAGCAGTTCTTC
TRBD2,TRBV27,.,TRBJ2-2,CASSLAAGGFTGELFF,TGTGCCAGCAGTTTGGCAGCGGGAGGGTTCACCGGGGAGCTGTTTTTT
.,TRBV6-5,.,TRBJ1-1,CASKSPGEAFF,TGTGCCAGCAAGTCCCCAGGGGAAGCTTTCTTT
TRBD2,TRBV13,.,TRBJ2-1,CASSSGTSGYNEQFF,TGTGCCAGCAGCTCAGGGACTAGCGGATACAATGAGCAGTTCTTC
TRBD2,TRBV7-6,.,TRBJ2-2,CASGLAGGPGTGELFF,TGTGCCAGTGGACTAGCGGGGGGGCCGGGGACCGGGGAGCTGTTTTTT
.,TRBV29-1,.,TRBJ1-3,CSVRGNSGNTIYF,TGCAGCGTTCGAGGAAACTCTGGAAACACCATATATTTT
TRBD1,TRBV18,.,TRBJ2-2,CASFGQGRNTGELFF,TGTGCCAGCTTTGGACAGGGCCGGAACACCGGGGAGCTGTTTTTT
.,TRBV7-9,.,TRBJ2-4,CASRGLNKNIQYF,TGTGCCAGCAGGGGGCTGAACAAAAACATTCAGTACTTC
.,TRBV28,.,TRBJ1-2,CASSFISGRTGYGYTF,TGTGCCAGCAGTTTTATTTCAGGGAGGACGGGCTATGGCTACACCTTC
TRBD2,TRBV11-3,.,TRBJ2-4,CASSLDGRLASGSIQYF,TGTGCCAGCAGCTTAGATGGGCGGTTAGCTAGCGGGTCCATTCAGTACTTC
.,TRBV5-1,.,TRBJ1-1,CASSPQEGTNTEAFF,TGCGCCAGCAGCCCCCAAGAGGGTACAAACACTGAAGCTTTCTTT
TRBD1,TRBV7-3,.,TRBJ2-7,CASSLGQGDYEQYF,TGTGCCAGCAGCTTAGGACAGGGCGACTACGAGCAGTACTTC
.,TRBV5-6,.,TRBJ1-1,CASSPGTKNTEAFF,TGTGCCAGCAGCCCCGGGACTAAGAACACTGAAGCTTTCTTT